Shown below are 19 T cell receptor beta chains from a single sample sequenced in a study of human T cells and chemical hapten exposure. TCRdb reprocessed the RACE reads via MiXCR and lists one record per CDR3 protein. The sample yields 380,000 or so distinct CDR3 sequences, around 5.5% seen once. Time point reported: pre-sensitization, week 0. Treatment meaning: therapeutic diphenylcyclopropenone sensitization with weekly scalp DPC. The starting material was whole blood, obtained in connection with sensitization to the hapten diphenylcyclopropenone (DPC). These receptors were obtained from a woman aged 18-29 years with alopecia areata. Some clones in this sample may be carry-over from other donors' samples.

This clonotype was counted ten times or more. V and J are TRBV6-2 or TRBV6-3 and TRBJ1-1, with 7 nucleotides matching TRBD1. Germline CDR1 and CDR2: MNHEY and SVGEGT. The length of the CDR3 is 18 residues. V lost 4 bases and J lost 0; bases outside the gene matches: 14. The CDR3: CASSFPIPTGLMNTEAFF. The CDR3 DNA reads as TGTGCCAGCAGTTTCCCTATTCCGACAGGGCTCATGAACACTGAAGCTTTCTTT.

Concerning this clonotype: A read error may be the cause here, since a much bigger clone is one base away. The chain couples TRBV20-1 to TRBJ2-3, with 12 bases aligning to TRBD2. The CDR3 consists of 14 residues. Germline assignment: CDR1 DFQATT and CDR2 SNEGSKA (reference sequence). This CDR3 is CRAQTSGGSDTQYF. The CDR3, as DNA: TGCAGAGCGCAGACTAGCGGGGGCTCAGATACGCAGTATTTT.

V usage is TRBV11-2 and J usage is TRBJ2-5, with TRBD2 matching 10 bases. CDR1 is SGHAT and CDR2 is FQNNGV in the germline V gene. V was pared by 8 bases and J by 1 base, with 7 bases of the junction left unmatched. CDR3 length equals 15 residues. CDR3 amino acids: CASCKRGGPQETQYF. As DNA, the CDR3 is TGTGCCAGCTGCAAGCGGGGGGGTCCCCAAGAGACCCAGTACTTC.

This clonotype was observed at least ten times. The V and J genes are TRBV19 and TRBJ1-2, with 7 bases identical to TRBD1. CDR1 is LNHDA, CDR2 SQIVND, per germline (reference sequence). V was pared by 9 bases and J by 6 bases, with 13 bases of the junction left unmatched. This CDR3 spans 14 amino acids. The CDR3 loop reads CASYNEDRVHGYTF. In DNA form, the CDR3 reads TGTGCCAGCTACAACGAAGACAGGGTGCATGGCTACACCTTC.

The chain uses TRBV7-9 and TRBJ1-1; possibly TRBD1 for D (5 bases). With 4 bases removed from V and 7 bases from J, the gap between germline ends came to 10 bases. Germline assignment: CDR1 SEHNR and CDR2 FQNEAQ (reference sequence). The CDR3 length is 12 residues. Here the CDR3 DNA reads TGTGCCAGCAGCTCCCAGGGATTTGAAGCTTTCTTT. The encoded protein is CASSSQGFEAFF.

This clonotype was picked up many times. This chain uses TRBV12-3 or TRBV12-4 with TRBJ1-1; D gene unclear. The germline V and J ends were trimmed by 7 bases and 1 base, with 13 bases remaining between them. The CDR3 contains 14 residues. The CDR3 DNA is TGTGCCAGCACCCTCATGGAGGGGAACACTGAAGCTTTCTTT. This sequence encodes CASTLMEGNTEAFF.

This clonotype has only a few counts. This chain uses TRBV4-3 with TRBJ2-5; D possibly corresponds to TRBD2 (6 bases). Germline V gene lookup returns CDR1 LGHNA and CDR2 YSLEER. Between the trimmed V and J ends, which lost 1 base and 6 bases, there was a span of 21 bases. The CDR3 is 17 amino acids. CDR3 loop: CASSQVEGPEGWKTQYF. In DNA, the CDR3 is TGCGCCAGCAGCCAAGTGGAAGGTCCGGAGGGTTGGAAGACCCAGTACTTC.

This clonotype was found many times. V is TRBV3-1 and J is TRBJ1-6, with TRBD1 as a possible D gene (6 bases). This CDR3 contains 17 residues. Germline V gene lookup returns CDR1 LGHDT and CDR2 YNNKEL (reference sequence). Trimming cost V 0 bases and J 14 bases, with 23 bases left between them. CDR3 sequence reads: CASSQEMSKGGIRSLHF. The CDR3 DNA follows: TGTGCCAGCAGCCAAGAAATGTCCAAGGGGGGAATTAGGTCCCTCCACTTT.

For this clonotype: A read error may explain this, as a much larger clone is one base away. The chain employs TRBV4-3 and TRBJ1-1; D is uncertain. V was trimmed by 4 bases and J by 7 bases, leaving 13 bases between them. Germline CDR1 reads LGHNA; CDR2 reads YSLEER. The CDR3 length is 13 residues. The CDR3 region is CASSPPGIDEAFF. The CDR3 DNA follows: TGCGCCAGCAGCCCCCCCGGGATAGATGAAGCTTTCTTT.

This clonotype has a handful of counts. The chain carries TRBV7-9 and TRBJ2-1; 11 positions agree with TRBD1. V shed 5 bases, J shed 1 base, and the junction held 7 bases outside the gene matches. CDR1 and CDR2 from the germline V gene are SEHNR and FQNEAQ (reference sequence). The CDR3 consists of 17 residues. As DNA, the CDR3 is TGTGCCAGCAGCCGCGGGACAGGGGGTAGGTCCTACAATGAGCAGTTCTTC. The encoded protein is CASSRGTGGRSYNEQFF.

In its sample, this clonotype was seen many times. V gene TRBV25-1 combines with J gene TRBJ1-1; D might be TRBD1 (5 bases). Germline loops: CDR1 MGHDK, CDR2 SYGVNS. This CDR3 region has 14 residues. V lost 8 bases and J lost 1, with 14 bases in between. The CDR3 nucleotides are TGTGCCAGCCGACCCGACAGACAGAACACTGAAGCTTTCTTT. Residues: CASRPDRQNTEAFF.

This clonotype was picked up one time. The genes are TRBV20-1 and TRBJ2-7; D is unresolved. Deletions cut 0 bases from V and 2 bases from J, with 8 bases between. Germline-derived CDR1 and CDR2 are DFQATT and SNEGSKA (reference sequence). This CDR3 is built from 13 residues. As DNA, the CDR3 is TGCAGTGCTAGAGAGGCTAGAACCTACGAGCAGTACTTC. This codes for CSAREARTYEQYF.

This sequence joins TRBV28 and TRBJ1-1; D is perhaps TRBD1 (5 bases). The CDR3 is 16 residues long. The V gene's germline CDR1 is MDHEN and CDR2 SYDVKM. The V and J ends lost 5 bases and 4 bases respectively, with 20 bases between them. The CDR3 region has the DNA TGTGCCAGCAGTCTCAAAGGGACGGGGATGGTCACTGAAGCTTTCTTT. Translating gives CASSLKGTGMVTEAFF.

This chain joins TRBV7-8 and TRBJ1-6; weak D call: TRBD1 (5 bases). Germline V gene lookup returns CDR1 SGHVS and CDR2 FQNEAQ. CDR3 length: 17 residues. V was shortened by 5 bases and J by 8 bases, with 22 bases between the two germline ends. CDR3: CASSVARLGGDHSPLHF. The CDR3 DNA follows: TGTGCCAGCAGCGTCGCGAGGCTCGGGGGAGATCATTCACCCCTCCACTTT.

This clonotype was seen a handful of times. The chain has TRBV18 and TRBJ1-2; possible D gene TRBD1, 5 bases. The CDR3 is made up of 13 amino acids. Trimming cost V 2 bases and J 6 bases, with 10 bases left between them. CDR1 is KGHSH and CDR2 is LQKENI in the germline V gene. DNA of the CDR3: TGTGCCAGCTCACCAATGGGGCTTGATGGCTACACCTTC. Translation gives CASSPMGLDGYTF.

Many counts were recorded for this clonotype. The chain combines TRBV6-2 or TRBV6-3 with TRBJ2-3; D is unresolved. The germline V and J ends were trimmed by 0 bases and 3 bases, with 10 bases remaining between them. The V gene's germline CDR1 is MNHEY and CDR2 SVGEGT. This CDR3 is built from 15 residues. CDR3 in amino acids: CASSYSTESTDTQYF. The CDR3 DNA follows: TGTGCCAGCAGTTACTCTACCGAATCTACAGATACGCAGTATTTT.

V usage is TRBV3-1 and J usage is TRBJ1-3; D possibly corresponds to TRBD1 (6 bases). CDR1 and CDR2 from the germline V gene are LGHDT and YNNKEL (reference sequence). This CDR3 has 17 residues. Trimming took off 0 bases at V and 0 bases at J, with 12 bases between the two ends. The CDR3 nucleotides are TGTGCCAGCAGCCAAGAGGTTAGGGGGGGCTCTGGAAACACCATATATTTT. It yields the protein CASSQEVRGGSGNTIYF.

This clonotype has ten or more counts. The chain employs TRBV28 and TRBJ2-7, with TRBD1 identical over 7 bases. J was trimmed by 5 bases and V by 6 bases; bases with no gene match: 16. CDR1 MDHEN and CDR2 SYDVKM come from the germline V gene. This CDR3 comprises 16 residues. This chain's CDR3 is CASRGYRGLLIDEQYF. The DNA for the CDR3 is TGTGCCAGCAGAGGGTACAGGGGCTTACTTATCGACGAGCAGTACTTC.

This clonotype has a count of ten or more. The chain recombines TRBV9 with TRBJ2-5; the match to TRBD2 covers 7 bases. From germline, CDR1 is SGDLS and CDR2 YYNGEE. J gave up 0 bases and V 3 bases, and 8 bases lay outside the gene matches. CDR3 length: 16 residues. This chain's CDR3 is CASSAGAGLYQETQYF. As DNA, the CDR3 is TGTGCCAGCAGCGCGGGAGCGGGGTTGTACCAAGAGACCCAGTACTTC.